This T cell receptor (beta chain) was obtained from a study of T cell changes during pregnancy in multiple sclerosis (dated by TCRdb to between 2018 and 2020). Study-level background: Changes in the T cell repertoire over the course of pregnancy were examined in this study in women with multiple sclerosis.

Of note for this clone: The clone's antigen remains unknown. Within one base of it there is no much larger clone, and no base qualities were kept.

The receptor library was made with the immunoSEQ multiplex PCR assay. TCRdb took over this immuneACCESS table, retaining in-frame rearrangements with V and J assigned. Such tables are incomplete; in checked studies, under half of the missing clones stem from an unresolved V gene, and the remainder is unexplained. This sample is represented by roughly 45,000 clones; 88% of them were singletons. The ten largest clones add up to 1% to 1.5% of the sample. Sequences were derived from CD4+ T cells from peripheral blood mononuclear cells, sampled in the second trimester of pregnancy. The sequence was obtained from a female donor with multiple sclerosis, enrolled in a pregnancy study.

The CDR3 corresponds to CASILGGTHKLDTQYF. The DNA sequence reads TGTGCCAGCATCCTGGGGGGGACCCACAAGCTAGATACGCAGTATTTT. The chain couples TRBV28 to TRBJ2-3, with TRBD2 matching 7 junction bases. The V end gives up 7 bases and the J end 5 bases, leaving 15 bases in the junction not matched to a gene. Reading the germline V gene gives CDR1 MDHEN and CDR2 SYDVKM. Spanning cysteine to phenylalanine, the CDR3 consists of 16 amino acids. Just the 48-base CDR3 DNA is kept, in frame starting at base 1.